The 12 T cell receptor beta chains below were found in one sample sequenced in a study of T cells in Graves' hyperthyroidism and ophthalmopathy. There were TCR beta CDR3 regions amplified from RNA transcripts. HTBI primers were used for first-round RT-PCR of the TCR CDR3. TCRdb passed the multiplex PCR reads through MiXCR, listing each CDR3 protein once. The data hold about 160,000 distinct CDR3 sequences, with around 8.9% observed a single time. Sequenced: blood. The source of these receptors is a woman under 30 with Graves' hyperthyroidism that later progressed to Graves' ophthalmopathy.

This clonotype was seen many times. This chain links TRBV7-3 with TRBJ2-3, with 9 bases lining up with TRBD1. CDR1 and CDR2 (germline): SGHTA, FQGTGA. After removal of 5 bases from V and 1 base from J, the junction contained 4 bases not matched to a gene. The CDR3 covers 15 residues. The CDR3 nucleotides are TGTGCCAGCAGCCCGACAGGGGGTGGCACAGATACGCAGTATTTT. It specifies CASSPTGGGTDTQYF. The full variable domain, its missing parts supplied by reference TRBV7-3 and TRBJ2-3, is GAGVSQTPSNKVTEKGKYVELRCDPISGHTALYWYRQSLGQGPEFLIYFQGTGAADDSGLPNDRFFAVRPEGSVSTLKIQRTERGDSAVYLCASSPTGGGTDTQYFGPGTRLTVL.

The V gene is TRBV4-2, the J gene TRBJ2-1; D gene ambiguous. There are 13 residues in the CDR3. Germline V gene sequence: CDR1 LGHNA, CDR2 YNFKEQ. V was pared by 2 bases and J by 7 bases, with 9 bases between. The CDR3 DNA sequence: TGTGCCAGCAGCCAAAATCCGGGTAATGAGCAGTTCTTC. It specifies CASSQNPGNEQFF.

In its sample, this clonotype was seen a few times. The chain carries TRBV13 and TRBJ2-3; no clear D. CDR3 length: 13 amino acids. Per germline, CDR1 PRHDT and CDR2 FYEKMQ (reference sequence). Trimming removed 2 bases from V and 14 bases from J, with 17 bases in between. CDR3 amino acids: CASSLSSKGKGYF. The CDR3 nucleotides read TGTGCCAGCAGCTTAAGTAGTAAGGGCAAAGGGTATTTT. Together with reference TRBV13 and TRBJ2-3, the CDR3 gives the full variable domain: AAGVIQSPRHLIKEKRETATLKCYPIPRHDTVYWYQQGPGQDPQFLISFYEKMQSDKGSIPDRFSAQQFSDYHSELNMSSLELGDSALYFCASSLSSKGKGYFGPGTRLTVL.

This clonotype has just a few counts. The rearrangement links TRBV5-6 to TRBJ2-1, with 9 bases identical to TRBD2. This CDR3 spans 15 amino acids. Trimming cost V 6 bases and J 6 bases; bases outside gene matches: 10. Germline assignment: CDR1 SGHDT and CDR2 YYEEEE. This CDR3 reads CASKLGSSGVNEQFF. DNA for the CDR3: TGTGCCAGCAAGCTTGGGTCTAGCGGGGTCAATGAGCAGTTCTTC.

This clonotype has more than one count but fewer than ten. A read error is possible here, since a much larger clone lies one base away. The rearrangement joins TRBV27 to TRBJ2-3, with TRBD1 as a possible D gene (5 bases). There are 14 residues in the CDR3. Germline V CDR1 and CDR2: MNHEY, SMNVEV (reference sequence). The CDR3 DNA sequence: TGTGCCAGCAGAAGAAAGGGGTCTCAAGATACGCATTATTTT. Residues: CASRRKGSQDTHYF.

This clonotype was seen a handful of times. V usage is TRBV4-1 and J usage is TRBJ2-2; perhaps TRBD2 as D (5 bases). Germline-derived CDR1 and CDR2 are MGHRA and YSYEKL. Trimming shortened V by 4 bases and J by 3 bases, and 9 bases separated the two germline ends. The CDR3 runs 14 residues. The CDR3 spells CASSLASDTGELFF. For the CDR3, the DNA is TGCGCCAGCAGCCTAGCGTCTGACACCGGGGAGCTGTTTTTT.

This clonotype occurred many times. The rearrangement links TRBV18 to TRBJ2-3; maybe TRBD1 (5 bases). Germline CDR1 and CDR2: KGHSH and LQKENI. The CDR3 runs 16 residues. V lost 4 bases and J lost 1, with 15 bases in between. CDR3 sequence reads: CASSRRVGAGTDTQYF. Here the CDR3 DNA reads TGTGCCAGCTCACGCAGGGTAGGGGCGGGCACAGATACGCAGTATTTT. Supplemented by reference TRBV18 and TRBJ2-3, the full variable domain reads NAGVMQNPRHLVRRRGQEARLRCSPMKGHSHVYWYRQLPEEGLKFMVYLQKENIIDESGMPKERFSAEFPKEGPSILRIQQVVRGDSAAYFCASSRRVGAGTDTQYFGPGTRLTVL.

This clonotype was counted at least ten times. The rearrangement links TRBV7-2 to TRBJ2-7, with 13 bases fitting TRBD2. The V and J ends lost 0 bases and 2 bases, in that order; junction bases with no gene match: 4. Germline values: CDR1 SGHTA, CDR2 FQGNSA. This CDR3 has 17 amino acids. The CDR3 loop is CASSLAGLAGTPYEQYF. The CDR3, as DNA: TGTGCCAGCAGCTTAGCGGGACTAGCGGGGACTCCCTACGAGCAGTACTTC.

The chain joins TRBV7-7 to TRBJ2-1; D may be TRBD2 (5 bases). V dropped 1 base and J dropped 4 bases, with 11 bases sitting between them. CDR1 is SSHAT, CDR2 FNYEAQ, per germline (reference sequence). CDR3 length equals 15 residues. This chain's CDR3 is CASSLGAEPYNEQFF. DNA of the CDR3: TGTGCCAGCAGCTTAGGAGCGGAGCCATACAATGAGCAGTTCTTC.

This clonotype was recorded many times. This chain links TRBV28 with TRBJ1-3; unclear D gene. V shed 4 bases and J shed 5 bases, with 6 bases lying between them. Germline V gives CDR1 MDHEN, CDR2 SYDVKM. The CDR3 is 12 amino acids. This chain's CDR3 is CASSSLRNTIYF. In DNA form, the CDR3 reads TGTGCCAGCAGTTCCCTCAGAAACACCATATATTTT.

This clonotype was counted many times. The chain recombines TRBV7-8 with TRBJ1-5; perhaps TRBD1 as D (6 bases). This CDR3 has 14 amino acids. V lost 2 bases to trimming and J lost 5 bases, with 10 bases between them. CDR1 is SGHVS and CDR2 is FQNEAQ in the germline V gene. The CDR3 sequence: CASSLTGRDQPQHF. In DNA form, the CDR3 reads TGTGCCAGCAGCTTAACAGGGAGGGATCAGCCCCAGCATTTT.

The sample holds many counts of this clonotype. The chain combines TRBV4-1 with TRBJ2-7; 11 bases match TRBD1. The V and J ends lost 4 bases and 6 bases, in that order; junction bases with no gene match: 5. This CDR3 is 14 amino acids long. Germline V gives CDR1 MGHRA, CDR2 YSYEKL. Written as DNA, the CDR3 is TGCGCCAGCAGCCGAACGGGACAGGGGGGCGAGCAGTACTTC. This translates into CASSRTGQGGEQYF.